The 10 T cell receptor beta chains below all came from one sample that was sequenced in a study of CD8 T cell repertoires and HIV-1 epitope variants. These TCRs' antigens remain unknown. Clones were read by immunoSEQ multiplex PCR, and TCRdb kept only the in-frame ones, dropping some. The sample includes about 4,700 clones, roughly three fifths of them seen just once. Sequencing input: cultured CD8+ T cells derived from PBMCs. These receptors originate from a male donor with HIV.

The chain joins TRBV6-6 to TRBJ2-5; a weak D match, TRBD1 (5 bases). The better agreement between TRBJ2-7 and the DNA end casts doubt on the J call. This CDR3 region has 13 residues. The germline CDR1 and CDR2 sequences are MNHNY and SVGAGI (reference sequence). CDR3 sequence reads: CASSYATAYEQYF. For the CDR3, the DNA is TGTGCCAGCAGTTACGCGACAGCCTACGAGCAGTACTTC.

The chain is built from TRBV5-1 and TRBJ2-5, with D unresolved. V dropped 0 bases and J dropped 2 bases, with 11 bases sitting between them. CDR3 length equals 15 residues. CDR1 is SGHRS and CDR2 is YFSETQ in the germline V gene. CDR3 sequence: CASSLGTFQQETQYF. The CDR3 nucleotides read TGCGCCAGCAGCTTGGGTACTTTCCAGCAAGAGACCCAGTACTTC. Full variable domain (rest looked up from reference TRBV5-1 and TRBJ2-5): KAGVTQTPRYLIKTRGQQVTLSCSPISGHRSVSWYQQTPGQGLQFLFEYFSETQRNKGNFPGRFSGRQFSNSRSEMNVSTLELGDSALYLCASSLGTFQQETQYFGPGTRLLVL.

This chain connects TRBV9 to TRBJ2-1, with 7 bases fitting TRBD2. J was trimmed by 10 bases and V by 0 bases; bases with no gene match: 13. The CDR3 totals 16 residues. Germline CDR1 is SGDLS and CDR2 is YYNGEE. CDR3 bases: TGTGCCAGCAGCGTAGCTCGCGGGGGTTTAGTTGGGGAGCAGTTCTTC. It specifies CASSVARGGLVGEQFF.

The chain links TRBV6-5 to TRBJ2-3; 12 bases are a match to TRBD2. V was clipped by 5 bases and J by 6 bases; unmatched bases: 6. Germline V CDR1 and CDR2: MNHEY, SVGAGI. This CDR3 has 15 residues. CDR3 amino acids: CASSPGLAGLDTQYF. In DNA, the CDR3 is TGTGCCAGCAGTCCCGGACTAGCGGGACTTGATACGCAGTATTTT.

This clone was detected once. The chain carries TRBV23-1 and TRBJ2-5; 11 bases line up with TRBD2. TRBV23-1 is labeled an ORF, and its function is uncertain. The CDR3 has 19 residues. V dropped 2 bases and J dropped 1; count of bases not matched to a gene: 12. The CDR3 DNA is TGCGCCAGCAGTCAAACTGCGTTGGTGGGACTAGCGGTCCAAGAGACCCAGTACTTC. The encoded protein is CASSQTALVGLAVQETQYF.

This clone was detected a few times. The chain links TRBV29-1 to TRBJ2-7; 7 nucleotides agree with TRBD2. Germline V CDR1 and CDR2: SQVTM, ANQGSEA. The length of the CDR3 is 12 residues. V dropped 6 bases and J dropped 6; count of bases not matched to a gene: 8. CDR3: CSVGTMLGEQYF. CDR3 coding DNA: TGCAGCGTGGGGACTATGCTGGGCGAGCAGTACTTC.

The chain links TRBV5-6 to TRBJ2-1, with TRBD2 matching 7 bases. The germline V gene has CDR1 SGHDT and CDR2 YYEEEE. V gave up 5 bases and J gave up 6 bases; unmatched junction bases: 11. This CDR3 comprises 15 residues. Written as DNA, the CDR3 is TGTGCCAGCAGGGACCCCAGACTAGCTCGCAATGAGCAGTTCTTC. Its protein product is CASRDPRLARNEQFF.

The rearrangement links TRBV12-5 to TRBJ2-3; 8 bases line up with TRBD1. This CDR3 spans 18 amino acids. Germline V gene data show CDR1 as LGHNT and CDR2 as FRNRAP. V gave up 2 bases and J gave up 1 base; unmatched junction bases: 11. The CDR3 DNA follows: TGTGCTAGTGGTTTGCAGACAGGGGAAGTTTTGGGCACAGATACGCAGTATTTT. It specifies CASGLQTGEVLGTDTQYF.

The chain links TRBV5-6 to TRBJ2-7; perhaps TRBD2 as D (6 bases). The CDR3 is made up of 12 amino acids. The germline V gene has CDR1 SGHDT and CDR2 YYEEEE. Trimming pared 2 bases from V and 6 bases from J, leaving 9 bases between. CDR3 DNA: TGTGCCAGCAGCTTACGAGCGGGCGAGCAGTACTTC. Encoded protein: CASSLRAGEQYF.

The chain joins TRBV9 to TRBJ1-4; D gene uncertain. Per germline, CDR1 SGDLS and CDR2 YYNGEE. The CDR3 is 14 amino acids. Trimming took off 0 bases at V and 10 bases at J, with 13 bases between the two ends. CDR3 DNA: TGTGCCAGCAGCGTAGACCTCACTGGCGGAAAACTGTTTTTT. Amino acids: CASSVDLTGGKLFF.